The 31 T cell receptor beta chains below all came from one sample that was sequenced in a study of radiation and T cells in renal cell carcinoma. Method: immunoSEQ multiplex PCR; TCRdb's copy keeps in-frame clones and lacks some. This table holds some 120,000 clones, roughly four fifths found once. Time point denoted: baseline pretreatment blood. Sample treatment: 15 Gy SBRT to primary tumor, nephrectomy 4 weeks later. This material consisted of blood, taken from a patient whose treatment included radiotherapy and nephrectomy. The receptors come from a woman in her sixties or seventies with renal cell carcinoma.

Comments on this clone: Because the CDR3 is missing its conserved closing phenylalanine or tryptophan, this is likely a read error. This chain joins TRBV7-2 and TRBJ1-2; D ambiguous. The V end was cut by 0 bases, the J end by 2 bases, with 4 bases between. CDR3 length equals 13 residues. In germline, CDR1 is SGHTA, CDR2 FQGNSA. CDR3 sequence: CASSLAINYGYTL. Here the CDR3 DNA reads TGTGCCAGCAGCTTAGCTATAAACTATGGCTACACCCTC.

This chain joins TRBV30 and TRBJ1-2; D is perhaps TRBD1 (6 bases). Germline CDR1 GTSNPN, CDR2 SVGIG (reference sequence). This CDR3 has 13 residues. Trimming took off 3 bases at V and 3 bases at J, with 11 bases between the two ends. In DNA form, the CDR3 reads TGTGCCTGGAGCCCGACAGGAGACTATGGCTACACCTTC. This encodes CAWSPTGDYGYTF. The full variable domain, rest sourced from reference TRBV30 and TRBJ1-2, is SQTIHQWPATLVQPVGSPLSLECTVEGTSNPNLYWYRQAAGRGLQLLFYSVGIGQISSEVPQNLSASRPQDRQFILSSKKLLLSDSGFYLCAWSPTGDYGYTFGSGTRLTVV.

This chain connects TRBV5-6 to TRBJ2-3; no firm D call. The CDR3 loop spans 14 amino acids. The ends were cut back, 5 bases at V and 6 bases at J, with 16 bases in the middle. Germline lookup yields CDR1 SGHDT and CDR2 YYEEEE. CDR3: CASRSPVPLDTQYF. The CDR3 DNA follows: TGTGCCAGCAGGTCCCCGGTGCCCTTGGATACGCAGTATTTT. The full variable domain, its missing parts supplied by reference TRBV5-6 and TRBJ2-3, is DAGVTQSPTHLIKTRGQQVTLRCSPKSGHDTVSWYQQALGQGPQFIFQYYEEEERQRGNFPDRFSGHQFPNYSSELNVNALLLGDSALYLCASRSPVPLDTQYFGPGTRLTVL.

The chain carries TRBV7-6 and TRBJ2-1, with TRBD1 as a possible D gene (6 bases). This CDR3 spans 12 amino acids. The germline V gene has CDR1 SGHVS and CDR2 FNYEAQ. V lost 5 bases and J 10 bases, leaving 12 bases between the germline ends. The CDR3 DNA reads TGTGCCAGCAGCGCGACAGGTACCGAGCAGTTCTTC. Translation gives CASSATGTEQFF.

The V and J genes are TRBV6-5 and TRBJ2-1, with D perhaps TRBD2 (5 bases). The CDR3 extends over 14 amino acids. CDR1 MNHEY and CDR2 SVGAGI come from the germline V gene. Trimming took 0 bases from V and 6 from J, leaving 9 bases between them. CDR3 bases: TGTGCCAGCAGTTACTCGACCGGGGTCAATGAGCAGTTCTTC. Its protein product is CASSYSTGVNEQFF.

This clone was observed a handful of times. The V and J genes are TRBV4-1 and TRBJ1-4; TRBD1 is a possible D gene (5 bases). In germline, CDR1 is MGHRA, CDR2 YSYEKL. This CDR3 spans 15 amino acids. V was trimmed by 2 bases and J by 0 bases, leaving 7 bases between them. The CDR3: CASSQLGATNEKLFF. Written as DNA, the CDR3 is TGCGCCAGCAGCCAACTGGGGGCAACTAATGAAAAACTGTTTTTT.

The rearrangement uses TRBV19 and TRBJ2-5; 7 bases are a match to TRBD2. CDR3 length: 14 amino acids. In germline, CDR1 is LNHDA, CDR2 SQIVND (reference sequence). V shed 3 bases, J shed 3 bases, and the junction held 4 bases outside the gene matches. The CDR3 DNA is TGTGCCAGTAGTATGGGGGGGTTAAAAGAGACCCAGTACTTC. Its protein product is CASSMGGLKETQYF. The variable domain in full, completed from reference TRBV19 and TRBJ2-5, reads DGGITQSPKYLFRKEGQNVTLSCEQNLNHDAMYWYRQDPGQGLRLIYYSQIVNDFQKGDIAEGYSVSREKKESFPLTVTSAQKNPTAFYLCASSMGGLKETQYFGPGTRLLVL.

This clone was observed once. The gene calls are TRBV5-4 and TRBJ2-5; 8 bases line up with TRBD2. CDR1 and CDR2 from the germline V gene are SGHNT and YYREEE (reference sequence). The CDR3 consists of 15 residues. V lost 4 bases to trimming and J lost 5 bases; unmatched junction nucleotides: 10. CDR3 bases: TGTGCCAGCAGCCCCGCGCGACTAGCGATGGAGACCCAGTACTTC. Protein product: CASSPARLAMETQYF.

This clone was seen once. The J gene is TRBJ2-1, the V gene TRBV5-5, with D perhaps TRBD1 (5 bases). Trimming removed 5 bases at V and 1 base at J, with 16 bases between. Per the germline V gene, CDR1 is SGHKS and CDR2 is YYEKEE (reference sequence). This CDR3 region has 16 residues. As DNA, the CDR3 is TGTGCCAGCAGTTATTGGCAGGGTGATTCCTACAATGAGCAGTTCTTC. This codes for CASSYWQGDSYNEQFF.

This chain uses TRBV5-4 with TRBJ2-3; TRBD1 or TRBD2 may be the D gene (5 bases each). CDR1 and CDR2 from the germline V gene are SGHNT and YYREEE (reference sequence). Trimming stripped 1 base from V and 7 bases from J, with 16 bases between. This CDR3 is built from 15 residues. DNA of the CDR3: TGTGCCAGCAGCTTGTCAGCTGTGGGACCGAATACGCAGTATTTT. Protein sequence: CASSLSAVGPNTQYF.

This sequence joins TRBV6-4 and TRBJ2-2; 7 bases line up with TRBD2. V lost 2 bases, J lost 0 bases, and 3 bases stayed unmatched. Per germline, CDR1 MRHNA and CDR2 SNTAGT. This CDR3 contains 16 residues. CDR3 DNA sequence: TGTGCCAGCAGTGACGTCCTAGCGGCGAACACCGGGGAGCTGTTTTTT. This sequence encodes CASSDVLAANTGELFF.

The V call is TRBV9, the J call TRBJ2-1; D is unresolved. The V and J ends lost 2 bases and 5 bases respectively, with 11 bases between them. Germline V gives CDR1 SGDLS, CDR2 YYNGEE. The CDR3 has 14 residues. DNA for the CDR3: TGTGCCAGCAGCGTTAATATTGTAGACAATGAGCAGTTCTTC. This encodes CASSVNIVDNEQFF.

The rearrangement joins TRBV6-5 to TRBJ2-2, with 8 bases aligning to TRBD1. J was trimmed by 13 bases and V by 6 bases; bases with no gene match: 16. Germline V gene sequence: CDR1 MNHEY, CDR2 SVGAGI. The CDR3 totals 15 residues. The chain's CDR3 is CASRGLQGAVIRLFF. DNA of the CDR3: TGTGCCAGCAGAGGACTCCAGGGGGCGGTGATTCGGCTGTTTTTT.

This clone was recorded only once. CDR3 in amino acids: CASSGYGELFF. The CDR3 nucleotides are TGTGCCAGCAGCGGGTACGGGGAGCTGTTTTTT. V and J are TRBV28 and TRBJ2-2; D gene ambiguous. The CDR3 totals 11 residues. Per the germline V gene, CDR1 is MDHEN and CDR2 is SYDVKM. V shed 6 bases and J shed 7 bases, with 6 bases lying between them.

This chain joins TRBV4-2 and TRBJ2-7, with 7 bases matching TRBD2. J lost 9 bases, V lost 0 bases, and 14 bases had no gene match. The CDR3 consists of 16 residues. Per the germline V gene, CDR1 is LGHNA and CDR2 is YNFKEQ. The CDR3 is CASSQDLLEVGGVQYF. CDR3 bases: TGTGCCAGCAGCCAAGATCTTCTAGAGGTGGGGGGGGTGCAGTACTTC.

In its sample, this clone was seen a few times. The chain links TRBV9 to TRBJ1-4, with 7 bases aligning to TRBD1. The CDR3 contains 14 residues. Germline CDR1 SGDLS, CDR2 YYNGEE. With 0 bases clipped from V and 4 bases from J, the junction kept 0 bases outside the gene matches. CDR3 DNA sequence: TGTGCCAGCAGCGTAGACAGGGGTAATGAAAAACTGTTTTTT. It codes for CASSVDRGNEKLFF.

The CDR3 region has the DNA TGCAGCGTTGACCTAGGGGCGGGAGGGCCGAATACGCAGTATTTT. This encodes CSVDLGAGGPNTQYF. V is TRBV29-1 and J is TRBJ2-3, with TRBD2 identical over 9 bases. CDR1 is SQVTM and CDR2 is ANQGSEA in the germline V gene. V dropped 3 bases and J dropped 7; count of bases not matched to a gene: 11. The CDR3 contains 15 residues.

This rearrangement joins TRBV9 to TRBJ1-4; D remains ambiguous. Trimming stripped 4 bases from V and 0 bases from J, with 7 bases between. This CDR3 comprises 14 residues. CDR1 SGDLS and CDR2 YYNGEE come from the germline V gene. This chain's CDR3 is CASSPQATNEKLFF. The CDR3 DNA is TGTGCCAGCAGCCCCCAGGCAACTAATGAAAAACTGTTTTTT.

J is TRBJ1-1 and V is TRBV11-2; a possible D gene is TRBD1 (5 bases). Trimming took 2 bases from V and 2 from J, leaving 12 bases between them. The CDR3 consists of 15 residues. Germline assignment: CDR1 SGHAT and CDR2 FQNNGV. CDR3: CASSLFPGTNTEAFF. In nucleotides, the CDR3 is TGTGCCAGCAGCTTATTTCCAGGGACTAACACTGAAGCTTTCTTT.

CDR3 amino acids: CASSWGFGGESDTQYF. In DNA form, the CDR3 reads TGCGCCAGCAGCTGGGGGTTCGGGGGCGAATCAGATACGCAGTATTTT. This chain joins TRBV5-1 and TRBJ2-3; perhaps D is TRBD1 or TRBD2 (6 bases each). The length of the CDR3 is 16 residues. CDR1 and CDR2 (germline): SGHRS, YFSETQ. With 3 bases removed from V and 4 bases from J, the gap between germline ends came to 18 bases.

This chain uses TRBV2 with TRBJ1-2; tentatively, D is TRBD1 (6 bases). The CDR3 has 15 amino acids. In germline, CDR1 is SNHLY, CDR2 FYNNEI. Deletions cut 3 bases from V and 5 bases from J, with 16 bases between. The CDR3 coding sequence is TGTGCCAGCAGTGAGGAGGGGGGAATTCTGTATGGCTACACCTTC. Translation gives CASSEEGGILYGYTF.

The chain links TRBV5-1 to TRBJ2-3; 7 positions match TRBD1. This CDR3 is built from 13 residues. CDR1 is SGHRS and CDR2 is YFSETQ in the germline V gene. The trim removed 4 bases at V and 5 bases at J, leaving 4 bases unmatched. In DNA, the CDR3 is TGCGCCAGCAGCCTAAACAGGGGAGATACGCAGTATTTT. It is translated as CASSLNRGDTQYF.

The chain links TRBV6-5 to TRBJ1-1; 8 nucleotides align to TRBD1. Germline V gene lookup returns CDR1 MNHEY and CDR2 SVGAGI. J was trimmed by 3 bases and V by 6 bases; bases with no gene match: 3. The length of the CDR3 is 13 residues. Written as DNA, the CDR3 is TGTGCCAGCAGGGACAGGGTATACACTGAAGCTTTCTTT. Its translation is CASRDRVYTEAFF.

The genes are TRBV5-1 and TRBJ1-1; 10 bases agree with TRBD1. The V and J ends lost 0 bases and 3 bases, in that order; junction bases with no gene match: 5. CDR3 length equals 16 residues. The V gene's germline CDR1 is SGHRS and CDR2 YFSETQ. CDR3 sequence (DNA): TGCGCCAGCAGCTTGGAGTCGACAGGGGGCCACACTGAAGCTTTCTTT. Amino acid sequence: CASSLESTGGHTEAFF. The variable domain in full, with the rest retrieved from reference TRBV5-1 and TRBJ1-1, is KAGVTQTPRYLIKTRGQQVTLSCSPISGHRSVSWYQQTPGQGLQFLFEYFSETQRNKGNFPGRFSGRQFSNSRSEMNVSTLELGDSALYLCASSLESTGGHTEAFFGQGTRLTVV.

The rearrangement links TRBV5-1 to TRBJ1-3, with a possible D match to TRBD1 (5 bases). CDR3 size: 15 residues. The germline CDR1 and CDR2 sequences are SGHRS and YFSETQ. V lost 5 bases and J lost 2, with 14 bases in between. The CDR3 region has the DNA TGCGCCAGCAGTCGGGACCAAGGGGCTGGAAACACCATATATTTT. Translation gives CASSRDQGAGNTIYF.

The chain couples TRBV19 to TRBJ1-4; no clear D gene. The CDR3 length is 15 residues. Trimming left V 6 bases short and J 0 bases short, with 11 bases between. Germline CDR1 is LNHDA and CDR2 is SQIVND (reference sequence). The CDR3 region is CASRPPGTTNEKLFF. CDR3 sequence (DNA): TGTGCCAGTAGACCCCCTGGAACAACTAATGAAAAACTGTTTTTT.

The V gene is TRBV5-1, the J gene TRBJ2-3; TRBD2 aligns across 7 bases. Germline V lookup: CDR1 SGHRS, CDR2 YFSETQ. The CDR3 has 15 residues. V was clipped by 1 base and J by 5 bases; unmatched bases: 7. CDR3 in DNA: TGCGCCAGCAGCTTGACGTCTAGCGGAAGAGATACGCAGTATTTT. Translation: CASSLTSSGRDTQYF.

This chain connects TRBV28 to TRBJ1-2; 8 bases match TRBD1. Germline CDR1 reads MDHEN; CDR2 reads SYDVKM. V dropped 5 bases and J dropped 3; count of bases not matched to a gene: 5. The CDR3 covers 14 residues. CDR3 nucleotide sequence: TGTGCCAGCAGTACCTCGGACAGGGACTATGGCTACACCTTC. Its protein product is CASSTSDRDYGYTF.

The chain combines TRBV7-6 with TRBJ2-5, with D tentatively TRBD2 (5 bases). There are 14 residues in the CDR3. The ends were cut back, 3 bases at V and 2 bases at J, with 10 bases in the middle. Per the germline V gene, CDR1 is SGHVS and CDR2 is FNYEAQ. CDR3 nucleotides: TGTGCCAGCAGCTTTGAGGGCGGTCAAGAGACCCAGTACTTC. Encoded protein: CASSFEGGQETQYF. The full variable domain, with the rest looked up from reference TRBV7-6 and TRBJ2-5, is GAGVSQSPRYKVTKRGQDVALRCDPISGHVSLYWYRQALGQGPEFLTYFNYEAQQDKSGLPNDRFSAERPEGSISTLTIQRTEQRDSAMYRCASSFEGGQETQYFGPGTRLLVL.

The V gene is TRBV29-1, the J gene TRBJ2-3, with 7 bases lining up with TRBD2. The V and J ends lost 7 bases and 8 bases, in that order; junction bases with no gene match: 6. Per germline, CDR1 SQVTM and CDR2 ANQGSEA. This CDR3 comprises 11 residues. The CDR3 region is CSAAGESTQYF. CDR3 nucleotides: TGCAGCGCCGCGGGGGAGAGTACGCAGTATTTT.

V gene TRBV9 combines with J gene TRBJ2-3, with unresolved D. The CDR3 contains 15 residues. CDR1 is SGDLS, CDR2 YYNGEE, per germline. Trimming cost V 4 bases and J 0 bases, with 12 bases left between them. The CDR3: CASSTLQESTDTQYF. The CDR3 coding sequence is TGTGCCAGCAGCACCCTCCAGGAGAGCACAGATACGCAGTATTTT.